This TCR beta chain was sequenced during a study of T cell clonotyping in hematopoietic cell transplantation. Study-level findings and limits: Cells were unsorted, so CD4 and CD8 contributions were not separated.

A word on this clone: Its matching antigen is unknown.

Assay: immunoSEQ multiplex PCR; the TCRdb copy retains only in-frame clones and omits some. The table lists about 80,000 clones, around 96% of them singletons. Sample time point: recipient sample about 28 days before transplant, after cytoreduction. Blood collection times were about day -28 and days 30, 100, 180 posttransplant. The length of the CDR3 is 15 residues. Germline values: CDR1 SGHTA, CDR2 FQGNSA. The junction had 5 bases not matched to a gene; V was cut back by 4 bases and J by 5 bases. The sequenced sample was peripheral blood mononuclear cells, obtained before stem cell transplant. This receptor was taken from a woman in her fifties or sixties with acute myeloid leukemia. Some clones in this sample may be carry-over from other donors' samples. The chain combines TRBV7-2 with TRBJ2-5, with 12 bases identical to TRBD2. The CDR3 DNA is TGTGCCAGCAGCTCACTAGCGGGAGGACGGGAGACCCAGTACTTC. Its protein is CASSSLAGGRETQYF.